The 23 T cell receptor beta chains below all came from one sample that was sequenced in a study of PD-1 blockade in classical Hodgkin lymphoma. Data came from immunoSEQ multiplex PCR; TCRdb stores just in-frame clones and leaves some out. Of approximately 52,000 clones listed, around 86% are singletons. Specified time point: cycle 4 day 1 (C4D1), after 6 weeks of nivolumab. All patients experienced relapse after autologous stem cell transplantation, and brentuximab vedotin exposure was variable. The sequencing here drew on peripheral blood mononuclear cells (PBMCs), taken before the fourth cycle of nivolumab. The receptors derive from a human donor with classical Hodgkin lymphoma.

The genes are TRBV5-6 and TRBJ2-5; TRBD1 agrees at 9 bases. CDR3 length equals 16 residues. V trimming: 3 bases; J trimming: 1 base; junction bases outside the gene matches: 7. The germline V gene encodes CDR1 SGHDT and CDR2 YYEEEE. DNA for the CDR3: TGTGCCAGCAGCTCCACAGGGGGCGTCCTCCAAGAGACCCAGTACTTC. Protein product: CASSSTGGVLQETQYF.

This rearrangement joins TRBV9 to TRBJ2-2, with 7 positions matching TRBD1. Germline trimming cut 3 bases from V and 4 bases from J; bases unmatched to any gene: 9. Germline loops: CDR1 SGDLS, CDR2 YYNGEE. There are 16 residues in the CDR3. CDR3: CASSAHRDSRTGELFF. Here the CDR3 DNA reads TGTGCCAGCAGCGCACACCGGGACAGCCGCACCGGGGAGCTGTTTTTT.

A few counts support this clone. The gene calls are TRBV28 and TRBJ1-5, with D perhaps TRBD1 (6 bases). This CDR3 region has 14 residues. Between the trimmed V and J ends, which lost 6 bases and 6 bases, there was a span of 15 bases. CDR1 and CDR2 from the germline V gene are MDHEN and SYDVKM. The CDR3 DNA is TGTGCCAGCAGGCGACAGGTTTTAAGTCAGCCCCAGCATTTT. Its protein product is CASRRQVLSQPQHF.

The chain uses TRBV5-6 and TRBJ1-2; tentative D call: TRBD1 (5 bases). The CDR3 runs 13 residues. Germline CDR1 and CDR2: SGHDT and YYEEEE. Trimming took off 7 bases at V and 4 bases at J, with 14 bases between the two ends. CDR3 nucleotides: TGTGCCAGCCATTGGGGGGGGAGCTATGGCTACACCTTC. Translated: CASHWGGSYGYTF.

This chain connects TRBV9 to TRBJ2-6; D assignment may be TRBD1 or TRBD2 (6 bases each). The CDR3 is 18 amino acids. The germline CDR1 and CDR2 sequences are SGDLS and YYNGEE. V lost 0 bases, J lost 0 bases, and 13 bases lay in between. The CDR3 loop reads CASSVVGGWSSGANVLTF. The CDR3 DNA sequence: TGTGCCAGCAGCGTAGTGGGGGGCTGGAGCTCTGGGGCCAACGTCCTGACTTTC.

CDR3 bases: TGCGCCAGCAGAAACACCGGGGAGCTGTTTTTT. Protein product: CASRNTGELFF. The chain couples TRBV5-1 to TRBJ2-2; D unclear. Germline V CDR1 and CDR2: SGHRS, YFSETQ. The CDR3 covers 11 residues. V was cut by 5 bases and J by 2 bases, with 1 base left in between.

The chain is built from TRBV12-5 and TRBJ2-1; D not certain. Germline loops: CDR1 LGHNT, CDR2 FRNRAP. V was cut by 6 bases and J by 5 bases, with 5 bases left in between. The CDR3 consists of 11 residues. The CDR3 DNA reads TGTGCTAGTGGCCAGAACAATGAGCAGTTCTTC. This sequence encodes CASGQNNEQFF.

The chain has TRBV7-3 and TRBJ2-7; D not certain. The V and J ends lost 10 bases and 5 bases respectively, with 15 bases between them. The CDR3 loop spans 12 amino acids. CDR1 is SGHTA, CDR2 FQGTGA, per germline. CDR3: CATRPKSHEQYF. The CDR3 region has the DNA TGTGCCACCCGCCCCAAGTCTCACGAGCAGTACTTC.

J is TRBJ2-1 and V is TRBV6-4, with D tentatively TRBD2 (6 bases). The CDR3 covers 14 residues. Germline V gives CDR1 MRHNA, CDR2 SNTAGT. Trimming cost V 10 bases and J 5 bases, with 18 bases left between them. The CDR3 loop is CATPLWRGNNEQFF. The DNA for the CDR3 is TGTGCCACCCCGTTGTGGCGGGGAAACAATGAGCAGTTCTTC.

The chain uses TRBV5-1 and TRBJ2-1; D might be TRBD1 (6 bases). The CDR3 extends over 11 amino acids. V lost 0 bases and J 15 bases, leaving 10 bases between the germline ends. Germline V gene data show CDR1 as SGHRS and CDR2 as YFSETQ. The CDR3 nucleotides are TGCGCCAGCAGCTTGGGACAGGTTTTGTTCTTC. Translation: CASSLGQVLFF. Based on the CDR3 plus reference TRBV5-1 and TRBJ2-1, the full variable domain is KAGVTQTPRYLIKTRGQQVTLSCSPISGHRSVSWYQQTPGQGLQFLFEYFSETQRNKGNFPGRFSGRQFSNSRSEMNVSTLELGDSALYLCASSLGQVLFFGPGTRLTVL.

This clone was observed a handful of times. This chain connects TRBV29-1 to TRBJ2-7, with D unclear. Per germline, CDR1 SQVTM and CDR2 ANQGSEA. CDR3 length: 13 amino acids. The V and J ends lost 0 bases and 6 bases respectively, with 12 bases between them. The CDR3 nucleotides read TGCAGCGTTGAAGATGAGGCAGGTTCCGAGCAGTACTTC. Translation: CSVEDEAGSEQYF.

V usage is TRBV5-1 and J usage is TRBJ2-3; 8 bases map to TRBD2. The CDR3 length is 15 residues. Germline V gene lookup returns CDR1 SGHRS and CDR2 YFSETQ. J was trimmed by 1 base and V by 1 base; bases with no gene match: 2. For the CDR3, the DNA is TGCGCCAGCAGCTTGAGCGGGGGCGGCACAGATACGCAGTATTTT. Its protein product is CASSLSGGGTDTQYF.

The chain uses TRBV19 and TRBJ2-1; 10 bases map to TRBD1. Germline CDR1 reads LNHDA; CDR2 reads SQIVND (reference sequence). Trimming at V came to 6 bases and at J to 5 bases, leaving 4 bases not matched to a gene. CDR3 size: 14 residues. CDR3 coding DNA: TGTGCCAGTAGGGGACAGGGGATCCACAATGAGCAGTTCTTC. Residues: CASRGQGIHNEQFF.

The chain combines TRBV15 with TRBJ2-7; maybe TRBD2 (5 bases). Germline V gene lookup returns CDR1 LNHNV and CDR2 YYDKDF (reference sequence). CDR3 length: 17 residues. Trimming took 0 bases from V and 3 from J, leaving 18 bases between them. In nucleotides, the CDR3 is TGTGCCACCAGCAGAGATATAACGCCTCAGGCGGGCTACGAGCAGTACTTC. Amino acid sequence: CATSRDITPQAGYEQYF.

This chain links TRBV2 with TRBJ2-5; 12 nucleotides align to TRBD2. The V and J ends lost 4 bases and 4 bases, in that order; junction bases with no gene match: 7. Germline loops: CDR1 SNHLY, CDR2 FYNNEI. This CDR3 is 16 amino acids long. CDR3 sequence reads: CASSGELAGGIETQYF. CDR3 nucleotide sequence: TGTGCCAGCAGTGGGGAACTAGCGGGGGGAATAGAGACCCAGTACTTC.

About this clone itself: A much larger clone lies one base from this, so it may be a read error. Other DNA sequences in this specimen translate into the identical CDR3. The chain uses TRBV9 and TRBJ1-5, with 7 bases matching TRBD1. Germline assignment: CDR1 SGDLS and CDR2 YYNGEE. The CDR3 loop spans 15 amino acids. The CDR3 here is CASSVAAQGDQPQHF. The CDR3 DNA reads as TGTGCCAGCAGTGTAGCGGCGCAGGGGGATCAGCCCCAGCATTTT.

The chain is built from TRBV5-5 and TRBJ1-5, with D maybe TRBD1 (5 bases). Deletions cut 0 bases from V and 11 bases from J, with 9 bases between. This CDR3 is 12 amino acids long. Germline CDR1 SGHKS, CDR2 YYEKEE (reference sequence). The CDR3 loop reads CASSLEGRAQHF. In DNA, the CDR3 is TGTGCCAGCAGCTTGGAGGGGCGAGCCCAGCATTTT.

The genes are TRBV19 and TRBJ2-2; D gene ambiguous. Trimming took off 6 bases at V and 1 base at J, with 3 bases between the two ends. Germline loops: CDR1 LNHDA, CDR2 SQIVND (reference sequence). The CDR3 covers 12 residues. The CDR3 coding sequence is TGTGCCAGTAGACTGAACACCGGGGAGCTGTTTTTT. This codes for CASRLNTGELFF.

The chain joins TRBV7-9 to TRBJ1-3, with a possible D match to TRBD1 (6 bases). There are 15 residues in the CDR3. Germline V lookup: CDR1 SEHNR, CDR2 FQNEAQ (reference sequence). V lost 3 bases to trimming and J lost 3 bases, with 12 bases between them. The CDR3 region is CASSFGGPIGNTIYF. DNA for the CDR3: TGTGCCAGCAGCTTTGGGGGGCCAATTGGAAACACCATATATTTT.

The chain recombines TRBV27 with TRBJ2-5; D is unclear. The CDR3 runs to 13 residues. V dropped 0 bases and J dropped 6 bases, with 8 bases sitting between them. CDR1 is MNHEY and CDR2 is SMNVEV in the germline V gene (reference sequence). The CDR3 loop reads CASSLSGSQTQYF. CDR3 nucleotides: TGTGCCAGCAGTTTATCAGGTAGCCAGACCCAGTACTTC.

The gene calls are TRBV27 and TRBJ2-7, with D perhaps TRBD1 or TRBD2 (5 bases each). Deletions cut 9 bases from V and 3 bases from J, with 15 bases between. The CDR3 loop spans 13 amino acids. Germline V CDR1 and CDR2: MNHEY, SMNVEV (reference sequence). This CDR3 reads CARRGCLLYEQYF. CDR3 nucleotide sequence: TGTGCCAGGAGGGGCTGCCTCCTCTACGAGCAGTACTTC.

This chain connects TRBV11-3 to TRBJ2-3; perhaps TRBD2 as D (6 bases). The V and J ends lost 1 base and 3 bases respectively, with 14 bases between them. The CDR3 runs 16 residues. The germline V gene has CDR1 SGHNT and CDR2 YENEEA. This CDR3 is CASSLGGDARTDTQYF. The CDR3 DNA follows: TGTGCCAGCAGCTTAGGGGGGGACGCCCGAACAGATACGCAGTATTTT.

Notes on this clone: One end of the junction varies from germline; a read error may be responsible. The chain employs TRBV2 and TRBJ1-1; 7 bases fit TRBD1. The CDR3 sequence is 15 residues long. CDR1 is SNHLY, CDR2 FYNNEI, per germline. In nucleotides, the CDR3 is TGTGCCAGCAGTGTAGGGACAGCTGGGAACGCTGAAGCTTTCTTT. This translates into CASSVGTAGNAEAFF.